The T cell receptor (beta chain) under discussion was sequenced for a study of control samples from healthy donors and cancer patients. Method: immunoSEQ multiplex PCR; TCRdb's copy keeps in-frame clones and lacks some. The data show 40,000 to 55,000 clones, with approximately 89% seen just once and approximately 1.4% held by the top ten. This CDR3 has 15 amino acids. With 1 base clipped from V and 7 bases from J, the junction kept 5 bases outside the gene matches. From germline, CDR1 is KGHSH and CDR2 LQKENI. The sequencing input was PBMCs. The chain uses TRBV18 and TRBJ2-1; 9 nucleotides align to TRBD2. This TCR was recovered from a man between 35 and 55 years old with colorectal cancer. The CDR3 here is CASSPRGSGSNEQFF. The CDR3 coding sequence is TGTGCCAGCTCACCACGGGGTAGCGGGAGTAATGAGCAGTTCTTC.